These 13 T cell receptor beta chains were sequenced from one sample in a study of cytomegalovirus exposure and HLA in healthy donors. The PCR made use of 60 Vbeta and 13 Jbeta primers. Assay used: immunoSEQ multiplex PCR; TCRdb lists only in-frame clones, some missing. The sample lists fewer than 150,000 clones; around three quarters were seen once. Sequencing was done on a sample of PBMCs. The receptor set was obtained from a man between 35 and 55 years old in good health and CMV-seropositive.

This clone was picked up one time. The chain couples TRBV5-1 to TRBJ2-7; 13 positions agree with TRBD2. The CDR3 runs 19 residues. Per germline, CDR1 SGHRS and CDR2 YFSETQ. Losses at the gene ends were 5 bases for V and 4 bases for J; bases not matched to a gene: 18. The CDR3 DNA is TGCGCCAGCAGTTACTTTGGGCTGGGTACTAGCGGGGGGGCGTACGAGCAGTACTTC. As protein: CASSYFGLGTSGGAYEQYF.

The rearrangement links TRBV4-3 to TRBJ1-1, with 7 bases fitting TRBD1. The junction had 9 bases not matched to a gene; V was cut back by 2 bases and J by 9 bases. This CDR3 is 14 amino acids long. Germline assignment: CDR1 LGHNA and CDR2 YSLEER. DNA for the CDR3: TGCGCCAGCAGCCAAACGAGGGTGACAGGGAAAGCTTTCTTT. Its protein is CASSQTRVTGKAFF.

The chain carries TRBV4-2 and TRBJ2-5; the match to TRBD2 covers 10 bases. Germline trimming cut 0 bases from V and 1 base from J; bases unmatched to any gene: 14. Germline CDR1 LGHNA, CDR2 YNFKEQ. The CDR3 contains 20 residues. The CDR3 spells CASSQDPGVAGGIRQETQYF. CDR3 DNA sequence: TGTGCCAGCAGCCAAGACCCCGGGGTAGCGGGGGGAATCCGCCAAGAGACCCAGTACTTC.

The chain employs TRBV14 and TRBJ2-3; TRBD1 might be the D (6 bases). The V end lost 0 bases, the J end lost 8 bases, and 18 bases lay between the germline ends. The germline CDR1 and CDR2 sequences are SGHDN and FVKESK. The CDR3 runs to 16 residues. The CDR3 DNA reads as TGTGCCAGCAGCCAAGATCTCTGGGGGCGATGGGTTACGCAGTATTTT. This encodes CASSQDLWGRWVTQYF. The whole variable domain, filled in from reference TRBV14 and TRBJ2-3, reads EAGVTQFPSHSVIEKGQTVTLRCDPISGHDNLYWYRRVMGKEIKFLLHFVKESKQDESGMPNNRFLAERTGGTYSTLKVQPAELEDSGVYFCASSQDLWGRWVTQYFGPGTRLTVL.

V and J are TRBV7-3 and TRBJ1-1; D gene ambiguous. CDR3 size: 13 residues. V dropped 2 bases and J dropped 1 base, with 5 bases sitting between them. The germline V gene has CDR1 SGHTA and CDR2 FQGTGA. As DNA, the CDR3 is TGTGCCAGCAGCTTACAAGCGAACACTGAAGCTTTCTTT. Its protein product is CASSLQANTEAFF.

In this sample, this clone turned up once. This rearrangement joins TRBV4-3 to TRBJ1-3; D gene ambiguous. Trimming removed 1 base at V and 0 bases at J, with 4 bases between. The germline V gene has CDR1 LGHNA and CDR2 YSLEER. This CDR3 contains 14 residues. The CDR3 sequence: CASSQALSGNTIYF. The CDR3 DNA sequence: TGCGCCAGCAGCCAAGCCCTCTCTGGAAACACCATATATTTT.

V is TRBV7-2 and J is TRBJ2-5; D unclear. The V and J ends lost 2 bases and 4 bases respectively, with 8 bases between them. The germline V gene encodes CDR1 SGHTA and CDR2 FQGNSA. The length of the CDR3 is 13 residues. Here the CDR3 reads CASSLFFGETQYF. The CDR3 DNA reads TGTGCCAGCAGCTTATTCTTCGGAGAGACCCAGTACTTC.

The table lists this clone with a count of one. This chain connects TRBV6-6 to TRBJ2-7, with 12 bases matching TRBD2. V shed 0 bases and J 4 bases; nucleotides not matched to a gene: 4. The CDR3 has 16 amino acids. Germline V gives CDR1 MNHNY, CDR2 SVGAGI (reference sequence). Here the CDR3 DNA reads TGTGCCAGCAGTTACTCGACTAGCGGGAGTTTTTACGAGCAGTACTTC. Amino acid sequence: CASSYSTSGSFYEQYF.

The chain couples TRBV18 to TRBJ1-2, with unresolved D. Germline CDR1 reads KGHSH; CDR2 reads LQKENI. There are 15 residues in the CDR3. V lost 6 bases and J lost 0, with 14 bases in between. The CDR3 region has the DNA TGTGCCAGCTCCCTCGGGCGGGAATCTAACTATGGCTACACCTTC. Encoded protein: CASSLGRESNYGYTF. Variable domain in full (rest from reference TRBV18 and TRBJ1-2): NAGVMQNPRHLVRRRGQEARLRCSPMKGHSHVYWYRQLPEEGLKFMVYLQKENIIDESGMPKERFSAEFPKEGPSILRIQQVVRGDSAAYFCASSLGRESNYGYTFGSGTRLTVV.

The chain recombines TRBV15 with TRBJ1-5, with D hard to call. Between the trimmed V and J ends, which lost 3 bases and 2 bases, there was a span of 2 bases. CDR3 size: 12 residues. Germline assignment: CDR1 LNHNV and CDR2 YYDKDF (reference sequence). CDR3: CATSSGNQPQHF. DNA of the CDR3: TGTGCCACCAGCAGCGGCAATCAGCCCCAGCATTTT.

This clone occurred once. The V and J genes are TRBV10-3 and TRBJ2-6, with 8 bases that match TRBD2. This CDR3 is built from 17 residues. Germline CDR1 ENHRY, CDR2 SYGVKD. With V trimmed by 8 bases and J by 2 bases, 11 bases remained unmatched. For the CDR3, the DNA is TGTGCCATCGGTATCGGCACGGGGGGGACTGGGGCCAACGTCCTGACTTTC. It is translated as CAIGIGTGGTGANVLTF.

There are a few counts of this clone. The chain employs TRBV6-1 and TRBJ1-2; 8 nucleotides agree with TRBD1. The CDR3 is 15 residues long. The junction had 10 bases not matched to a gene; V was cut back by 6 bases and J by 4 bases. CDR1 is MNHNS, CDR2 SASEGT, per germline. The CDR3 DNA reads TGTGCCAGCAGGGACAGGGCTACCCCGCTCTATGGCTACACCTTC. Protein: CASRDRATPLYGYTF.

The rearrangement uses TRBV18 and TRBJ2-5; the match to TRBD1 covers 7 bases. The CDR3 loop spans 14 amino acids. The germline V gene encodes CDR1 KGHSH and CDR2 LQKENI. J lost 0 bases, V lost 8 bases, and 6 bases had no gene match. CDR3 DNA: TGTGCCAGCCTTGGGGGACAGAACCAAGAGACCCAGTACTTC. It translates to CASLGGQNQETQYF.